Below are 5 T cell receptor beta chains sequenced from a single sample in a study of blood T cell repertoires in COVID-19 (dated by TCRdb to about 2020). The library was produced with the immunoSEQ multiplex PCR assay. Entries here come from immuneACCESS through TCRdb and include only in-frame sequences with V and J called. Some clones fail to appear in such tables; in the studies checked, an unresolved V gene covers under half of the shortfall, and the cause of the remainder is unknown. This sample comprises some 73,000 clones, approximately 85% of them detected only once. Jointly, the top ten make up under 40% of the sample. Sequenced sample: peripheral blood. The origin of the receptors is a woman older than 75 with active or convalescent COVID-19.

This chain connects TRBV7-2 to TRBJ2-7, with 9 bases aligning to TRBD2. V lost 5 bases, J lost 4 bases, and 12 bases stayed unmatched. Germline V lookup: CDR1 SGHTA, CDR2 FQGNSA. This CDR3 has 16 amino acids. CDR3 in DNA: TGTGCCAGCAGCCTAACCTGGAGCGGGGGGCCATACGAGCAGTACTTC. Encoded protein: CASSLTWSGGPYEQYF.

This clone was detected only once. V gene TRBV27 combines with J gene TRBJ2-3, with a weak D call TRBD2 (5 bases). V was shortened by 1 base and J by 0 bases, with 8 bases between the two germline ends. This CDR3 is built from 15 residues. Germline CDR1 and CDR2: MNHEY and SMNVEV (reference sequence). The CDR3 loop is CASSLWRTSTDTQYF. In DNA, the CDR3 is TGTGCCAGCAGTTTATGGCGGACTAGCACAGATACGCAGTATTTT.

In this sample, this clone turned up a few times. The rearrangement links TRBV19 to TRBJ2-1, with 10 nucleotides matching TRBD1. The CDR3 length is 13 residues. Germline CDR1 LNHDA, CDR2 SQIVND (reference sequence). The trim removed 4 bases at V and 10 bases at J, leaving 4 bases unmatched. The CDR3 protein is CASSRDRGTEQFF. CDR3 coding DNA: TGTGCCAGTAGTAGGGACAGGGGCACCGAGCAGTTCTTC.

This chain links TRBV5-1 with TRBJ2-3, with a weak D call TRBD1 (5 bases). CDR3 length: 15 amino acids. V was clipped by 2 bases and J by 3 bases, with 13 bases between them. Germline CDR1 and CDR2: SGHRS and YFSETQ. The CDR3 sequence: CASSFLQGVTDTQYF. The CDR3, as DNA: TGCGCCAGCAGCTTTCTGCAGGGTGTTACAGATACGCAGTATTTT.

This rearrangement joins TRBV4-3 to TRBJ2-7, with 7 bases matching TRBD1. Losses at the gene ends were 3 bases for V and 6 bases for J; bases not matched to a gene: 5. CDR1 and CDR2 (germline): LGHNA, YSLEER. There are 13 residues in the CDR3. The CDR3 loop reads CASSQMTGSEQYF. CDR3 DNA: TGCGCCAGCAGCCAGATGACAGGGAGCGAGCAGTACTTC.